Shown below are 25 T cell receptor beta chains from a single sample sequenced in a study of T cell responses to AZD1222 COVID-19 vaccine. This table comes from immunoSEQ multiplex PCR, and its TCRdb copy is limited to in-frame clones, with some not included. The table shows approximately 52,000 clones, with approximately 86% occurring only once. The source was peripheral blood, collected 28 days after the second AZD1222 dose. The receptor set was obtained from an adult who received the AZD1222 COVID-19 vaccine.

V and J are TRBV5-1 and TRBJ2-7; a possible D gene is TRBD1 (6 bases). V lost 4 bases and J 0 bases, leaving 8 bases between the germline ends. Germline V CDR1 and CDR2: SGHRS, YFSETQ. There are 13 residues in the CDR3. This CDR3 is CASSRDTSYEQYF. Written as DNA, the CDR3 is TGCGCCAGCAGCCGGGACACCTCCTACGAGCAGTACTTC.

The chain is built from TRBV2 and TRBJ1-2; D is unclear. Trimming took off 1 base at V and 0 bases at J, with 3 bases between the two ends. Germline V gene sequence: CDR1 SNHLY, CDR2 FYNNEI. The CDR3 totals 13 residues. CDR3 protein: CASSEGPNYGYTF. The CDR3 coding sequence is TGTGCCAGCAGTGAAGGCCCTAACTATGGCTACACCTTC.

The chain combines TRBV19 with TRBJ2-1; 9 nucleotides agree with TRBD1. The CDR3 is made up of 16 amino acids. Looked up from germline, CDR1 is LNHDA and CDR2 is SQIVND (reference sequence). V shed 7 bases, J shed 6 bases, and the junction held 13 bases outside the gene matches. The CDR3, as DNA: TGTGCCAGTACCACATCCCCAGGACAGGGGCCCAATGAGCAGTTCTTC. Translated: CASTTSPGQGPNEQFF.

V and J are TRBV9 and TRBJ2-2; no definite D call. Trimming took off 4 bases at V and 1 base at J, with 5 bases between the two ends. Germline V gene lookup returns CDR1 SGDLS and CDR2 YYNGEE. CDR3 length: 13 amino acids. CDR3 coding DNA: TGTGCCAGCAGCTTCGGGAACACCGGGGAGCTGTTTTTT. Translation: CASSFGNTGELFF.

The gene calls are TRBV19 and TRBJ1-1; D remains ambiguous. This CDR3 spans 15 amino acids. Germline V gene lookup returns CDR1 LNHDA and CDR2 SQIVND (reference sequence). With 3 bases removed from V and 8 bases from J, the gap between germline ends came to 19 bases. CDR3 DNA: TGTGCCAGTAGTATGGGGAGCGTGATCCGGGTGGAAGCTTTCTTT. It yields the protein CASSMGSVIRVEAFF.

V and J are TRBV29-1 and TRBJ1-2, with 7 bases fitting TRBD1. The V segment lost 4 bases and the J segment 8 bases; nucleotides outside the gene matches: 7. The V gene's germline CDR1 is SQVTM and CDR2 ANQGSEA. The CDR3 runs to 12 residues. CDR3 DNA sequence: TGCAGCGTTGTTGAGGGGGCGGACGGCTACACCTTC. Its protein is CSVVEGADGYTF.

The chain carries TRBV6-1 and TRBJ2-6; D might be TRBD1 (7 bases). The V and J ends lost 1 base and 4 bases respectively, with 20 bases between them. This CDR3 is built from 19 residues. Germline loops: CDR1 MNHNS, CDR2 SASEGT. The CDR3 spells CASSEGFGGGSAGANVLTF. In DNA, the CDR3 is TGTGCCAGCAGTGAAGGGTTTGGAGGGGGCTCGGCAGGGGCCAACGTCCTGACTTTC.

The chain employs TRBV19 and TRBJ1-4; possibly TRBD1 for D (5 bases). The CDR3 is made up of 10 amino acids. Germline V lookup: CDR1 LNHDA, CDR2 SQIVND (reference sequence). Trimming took off 11 bases at V and 7 bases at J, with 8 bases between the two ends. In DNA form, the CDR3 reads TGTGCCGGGACTCGTGAAAAACTGTTTTTT. Encoded protein: CAGTREKLFF.

The chain couples TRBV24-1 to TRBJ1-2, with 8 bases fitting TRBD1. CDR1 and CDR2 from the germline V gene are KGHDR and SFDVKD. This CDR3 is built from 14 residues. CDR3 in DNA: TGTGTCGACAGGGGCTGCCCGGCTAACTATGGCTACACCTTC. This sequence encodes CVDRGCPANYGYTF.

This clone came up once. The chain links TRBV28 to TRBJ2-7; weak D call: TRBD1 (5 bases). This CDR3 region has 15 residues. V shed 6 bases and J shed 7 bases, with 22 bases lying between them. Germline CDR1 is MDHEN and CDR2 is SYDVKM. CDR3 sequence: CASSITQGRVGEQYF. The CDR3 bases are TGTGCCAGCAGCATCACCCAGGGCAGGGTGGGGGAGCAGTACTTC.

The chain joins TRBV6-2 or TRBV6-3 to TRBJ1-6, with 10 bases that match TRBD1. CDR1 is MNHEY, CDR2 SVGEGT, per germline. V dropped 2 bases and J dropped 8; count of bases not matched to a gene: 6. This CDR3 contains 16 residues. CDR3 nucleotide sequence: TGTGCCAGCAGTTACCCAAAGACAGGGGGCGATTCACCCCTCCACTTT. Residues: CASSYPKTGGDSPLHF.

This rearrangement joins TRBV29-1 to TRBJ1-5; 8 bases match TRBD1. V gave up 6 bases and J gave up 7 bases; unmatched junction bases: 8. The germline gives CDR1 SQVTM, CDR2 ANQGSEA. CDR3 length: 13 amino acids. The CDR3 reads CSVAGGPGQPQHF. DNA for the CDR3: TGCAGCGTCGCAGGGGGCCCGGGGCAGCCCCAGCATTTT.

This clone was observed once. This chain links TRBV5-8 with TRBJ1-5; 9 nucleotides line up with TRBD1. Germline CDR1 is SGHTS and CDR2 is YDEGEE. J gave up 4 bases and V 3 bases, and 11 bases lay outside the gene matches. CDR3 length equals 17 residues. In nucleotides, the CDR3 is TGTGCCAGCAGCTCCCCTCCCGGACAGGGGAGAAATCAGCCCCAGCATTTT. Protein sequence: CASSSPPGQGRNQPQHF.

In this sample, this clone turned up a few times. This chain connects TRBV11-2 to TRBJ2-2; no reliable D call. CDR3 size: 17 residues. Germline V gene data show CDR1 as SGHAT and CDR2 as FQNNGV. V dropped 0 bases and J dropped 3 bases, with 14 bases sitting between them. CDR3: CASSLDPQASDTGELFF. The CDR3 region has the DNA TGTGCCAGCAGCTTAGATCCCCAGGCGTCGGACACCGGGGAGCTGTTTTTT.

This rearrangement joins TRBV12-3 or TRBV12-4 to TRBJ1-1; 7 positions agree with TRBD1. V was clipped by 6 bases and J by 7 bases; unmatched bases: 8. CDR3 size: 13 residues. Here the CDR3 DNA reads TGTGCCAGCAGCCTGGGACAGTGGGGTGAAGCTTTCTTT. It yields the protein CASSLGQWGEAFF.

The chain carries TRBV28 and TRBJ1-1, with D hard to call. CDR1 and CDR2 from the germline V gene are MDHEN and SYDVKM. The CDR3 has 13 amino acids. The V and J ends lost 7 bases and 2 bases respectively, with 11 bases between them. CDR3 nucleotide sequence: TGTGCCAGCACCCCCCCCTTAAACACTGAAGCTTTCTTT. Encoded protein: CASTPPLNTEAFF.

This chain joins TRBV28 and TRBJ2-3; D perhaps matches TRBD2 (5 bases). The germline CDR1 and CDR2 sequences are MDHEN and SYDVKM. The CDR3 is 14 residues long. Trimming shortened V by 7 bases and J by 4 bases, and 15 bases separated the two germline ends. The CDR3 loop reads CASTLWIGADTQYF. CDR3 nucleotides: TGTGCCAGCACCTTGTGGATCGGGGCAGATACGCAGTATTTT.

This clone turned up a few times. The chain joins TRBV12-3 or TRBV12-4 to TRBJ1-4; D ambiguous. V lost 6 bases and J 8 bases, leaving 13 bases between the germline ends. The CDR3 has 13 amino acids. CDR3 amino acids: CASSPRTYEKLFF. CDR3 nucleotides: TGTGCCAGCAGCCCCAGGACGTACGAAAAACTGTTTTTT.

The chain joins TRBV11-3 to TRBJ1-1; no clear D gene. V lost 4 bases and J 1 base, leaving 10 bases between the germline ends. This CDR3 has 14 residues. CDR1 is SGHNT, CDR2 YENEEA, per germline. The CDR3 here is CASSSAGPNTEAFF. In nucleotides, the CDR3 is TGTGCCAGCAGCTCGGCAGGCCCGAACACTGAAGCTTTCTTT. Variable domain in full (rest from reference TRBV11-3 and TRBJ1-1): EAGVVQSPRYKIIEKKQPVAFWCNPISGHNTLYWYLQNLGQGPELLIRYENEEAVDDSQLPKDRFSAERLKGVDSTLKIQPAELGDSAVYLCASSSAGPNTEAFFGQGTRLTVV.

The V call is TRBV5-1, the J call TRBJ2-3; TRBD2 matches at 8 bases. CDR3 size: 18 residues. Germline V gene sequence: CDR1 SGHRS, CDR2 YFSETQ. After removal of 5 bases from V and 6 bases from J, the junction contained 20 bases not matched to a gene. The CDR3 nucleotides are TGCGCCAGCAGTCCCATTTCGGGAGGGGTTTTGGGAACGGATACGCAGTATTTT. Its translation: CASSPISGGVLGTDTQYF.

This clone was seen just once. The J gene is TRBJ2-3, the V gene TRBV11-1; D unresolved. Germline CDR1 reads SGHAT; CDR2 reads FQDESV (reference sequence). V lost 5 bases and J lost 6, with 18 bases in between. This CDR3 spans 15 amino acids. In nucleotides, the CDR3 is TGTGCCAGCAGCCTCTATCTAGGGTCCGGGGATACGCAGTATTTT. Translation gives CASSLYLGSGDTQYF.

The gene calls are TRBV27 and TRBJ2-2, with D perhaps TRBD1 (6 bases). The germline V gene has CDR1 MNHEY and CDR2 SMNVEV (reference sequence). V was cut by 2 bases and J by 2 bases, with 9 bases left in between. The CDR3 runs 15 residues. CDR3 nucleotides: TGTGCCAGCAGTTTAAGGGACACTAACACCGGGGAGCTGTTTTTT. Protein sequence: CASSLRDTNTGELFF.

By sample share, this clone is medium-sized. The chain employs TRBV27 and TRBJ1-1; 7 positions match TRBD1. The CDR3 is 13 residues long. J lost 1 base, V lost 5 bases, and 1 base had no gene match. CDR1 and CDR2 (germline): MNHEY, SMNVEV (reference sequence). CDR3: CASSPGGNTEAFF. CDR3 bases: TGTGCCAGCAGTCCAGGGGGGAACACTGAAGCTTTCTTT.

This sequence joins TRBV3-1 (or the pseudogene TRBV3-2) and TRBJ2-1, with unresolved D. V lost 3 bases, J lost 6 bases, and 12 bases lay in between. This CDR3 spans 14 amino acids. Germline V gene sequence: CDR1 LGHDT, CDR2 YNNKEL (reference sequence). The CDR3 DNA is TGTGCCAGCAGCCACAGCGACCGGACCAATGAGCAGTTCTTC. This codes for CASSHSDRTNEQFF.

The rearrangement uses TRBV4-1 and TRBJ2-2; D ambiguous. V lost 6 bases, J lost 2 bases, and 13 bases lay in between. CDR3 length: 15 amino acids. CDR1 and CDR2 (germline): MGHRA, YSYEKL. The CDR3 protein is CASRASFPNTGELFF. The CDR3 DNA follows: TGCGCCAGCAGGGCTAGTTTCCCCAACACCGGGGAGCTGTTTTTT.